This T cell receptor beta chain comes out of a study of T cell changes during pregnancy in multiple sclerosis. Repertoires were generated with immunoSEQ multiplex PCR, while TCRdb's copy carries only in-frame clones and drops some. Found here are under 85,000 clones, about 93% of them singletons; the top ten hold 0.45% to 0.55%. After removal of 1 base from V and 0 bases from J, the junction contained 5 bases not matched to a gene. The CDR3 covers 16 residues. The germline V gene has CDR1 SGHKS and CDR2 YYEKEE (reference sequence). Here the sequenced sample was CD4+ T cells from peripheral blood mononuclear cells, taken in the second trimester of pregnancy. The TCR sequence derives from a female donor with multiple sclerosis, enrolled in a pregnancy study. The chain is built from TRBV5-5 and TRBJ2-7; 9 bases are a match to TRBD2. The CDR3 nucleotides read TGTGCCAGCAGCTTGAGCCTAGCGGGGAGCTCCTACGAGCAGTACTTC. Its translation: CASSLSLAGSSYEQYF. Using reference TRBV5-5 and TRBJ2-7 for the parts outside the CDR3, the full variable domain is DAGVTQSPTHLIKTRGQQVTLRCSPISGHKSVSWYQQVLGQGPQFIFQYYEKEERGRGNFPDRFSARQFPNYSSELNVNALLLGDSALYLCASSLSLAGSSYEQYFGPGTRLTVT.